A single TCR beta chain is shown here with its context. Original handling: Quantification of nucleated cells was approximated via reference gene primer amplification. The protocol was immunoSEQ multiplex PCR, while the TCRdb copy is restricted to in-frame clones and leaves out a portion. V, J and clone size derive from that table, while D and trimming were established from the DNA sequence. The profile shows 120,000 to 150,000 clones, about four fifths of them singletons. This sample stems from a study of blood T cell repertoires in COVID-19. About the research overall: The origin of the acute and convalescent COVID-19 samples was the United States, Italy and Spain. Sample material is recorded as cDNA or gDNA derived from T cells, B-cell-depleted T cells, or PBMCs.

This TCR was sampled from a woman older than 75 in a cohort sampled during active or convalescent COVID-19. Sample: peripheral blood.

This chain's CDR3 is CASSIQRSSYEQYF. The CDR3 nucleotides read TGTGCCAGTAGTATCCAGCGCTCCTCCTACGAGCAGTACTTC. This chain uses TRBV19 with TRBJ2-7; unclear D gene. Germline V gives CDR1 LNHDA, CDR2 SQIVND (reference sequence). CDR3 length equals 14 residues. Deletions cut 3 bases from V and 0 bases from J, with 9 bases between.